This TCR beta chain was captured in a study of blood T cell repertoires in COVID-19. Germline CDR1 MDHEN, CDR2 SYDVKM. CDR3 size: 18 residues. Trimming took 4 bases from V and 2 from J, leaving 22 bases between them. The table came from immunoSEQ multiplex PCR; TCRdb's copy has only in-frame clones and leaves some out. The sample consists of approximately 280,000 clones, around 89% of them appearing once. This sequence originates from a woman in her late teens or twenties with acute COVID-19. The rearrangement joins TRBV28 to TRBJ2-3; D is perhaps TRBD2 (6 bases). The sample comprised PBMCs or T cells enriched from blood (not recorded which). In DNA, the CDR3 is TGTGCCAGCAGTTCCACAATATCCCTGGCGGGGCCCACAGATACGCAGTATTTT. This translates into CASSSTISLAGPTDTQYF.